What follows are 3 T cell receptor beta chains derived from one specimen sequenced in a study of CD8+ T cells in alopecia areata. cDNA prepared by RNA extraction and subsequent reverse transcription served as the template for sequencing. Using immunoSEQ multiplex PCR, the repertoire was profiled, and TCRdb retains in-frame clones only, with some absent. The table lists a few hundred thousand clones, roughly 56% of them singletons. The sample was CD8+ T cells sorted from blood. These TCRs come from a human donor in good health.

Regarding this clone: At one end the junction does not follow the germline gene, possibly because of a read error. The J gene is TRBJ2-3, the V gene TRBV15; D is unclear. This CDR3 comprises 12 residues. The V gene's germline CDR1 is LNHNV and CDR2 YYDKDF (reference sequence). The CDR3 DNA reads as TGTGCCACCAGCAGAGAATCGGATACACAGTATTTT. As protein: CATSRESDTQYF.

J is TRBJ2-7 and V is TRBV4-1; D may be TRBD2 (6 bases). This CDR3 has 15 residues. CDR1 is MGHRA and CDR2 is YSYEKL in the germline V gene. The V end lost 0 bases, the J end lost 0 bases, and 9 bases lay between the germline ends. In nucleotides, the CDR3 is TGCGCCAGCAGCCAAGATTGGAGGGCCTCCTACGAGCAGTACTTC. Its protein is CASSQDWRASYEQYF.

The chain couples TRBV7-9 to TRBJ2-2; 7 nucleotides align to TRBD1. Germline assignment: CDR1 SEHNR and CDR2 FQNEAQ (reference sequence). This CDR3 region has 16 residues. Germline trimming cut 5 bases from V and 0 bases from J; bases unmatched to any gene: 6. The DNA for the CDR3 is TGTGCCAGCAGCCCTTGGGACAGACCGAACACCGGGGAGCTGTTTTTT. This translates into CASSPWDRPNTGELFF.